This entry features one T cell receptor beta chain sequence. This sample is drawn from a study of blood T cell repertoires in COVID-19. Only in-frame clones appear in the TCRdb table, and some are missing; sequencing was by immunoSEQ multiplex PCR. The table shows hundreds of thousands of clones, with roughly 91% occurring only once. Per the germline V gene, CDR1 is SGDLS and CDR2 is YYNGEE. The ends were cut back, 4 bases at V and 6 bases at J, with 10 bases in the middle. The CDR3 length is 13 residues. The sample consisted of peripheral blood. The chain combines TRBV9 with TRBJ1-4; no definite D call. The sequence was obtained from a woman aged 45-65 years with COVID-19, enrolled during active disease. CDR3 in DNA: TGTGCCAGCAGCCGTAGTGAGGATGAAAAACTGTTTTTT. It specifies CASSRSEDEKLFF.